Following are 18 T cell receptor beta chains from one sample sequenced in a study of regulatory T cells in long-lasting Graves disease. Noted time point: persistent/refractory GD, antithyroid drugs over 5 years with positive TRAb. There was RNA extracted from PBMCs, and the TCR library was made from it. With iRepertoire HTBI primers and Arm-PCR of CDR3 regions, TCR beta libraries were built. TCRdb recomputed calls from the multiplex PCR reads with MiXCR, one row per CDR3 protein. The sample lists fewer than 600,000 distinct CDR3 sequences; 20% to 25% were seen once. The starting material was peripheral blood mononuclear cells (PBMCs), obtained when the disease was refractory, from a patient treated with antithyroid drugs. The receptors originated from a female donor with Graves disease.

This clonotype was counted many times. This chain links TRBV28 with TRBJ2-7, with D perhaps assigned TRBD1 or TRBD2 (5 bases each). V lost 6 bases and J lost 4, with 19 bases in between. Germline V gene data show CDR1 as MDHEN and CDR2 as SYDVKM. CDR3 size: 15 residues. CDR3 DNA: TGTGCCAGCAGCTATACAACCGGGACCGTATACGAGCAGTACTTC. It translates to CASSYTTGTVYEQYF.

This clonotype was counted many times. The rearrangement links TRBV6-1 to TRBJ2-7; D unresolved. The V and J ends lost 5 bases and 3 bases respectively, with 5 bases between them. The CDR3 consists of 11 residues. Germline CDR1 and CDR2: MNHNS and SASEGT. The DNA of the CDR3 is TGTGCCAGCAGTAACCTCTACGAGCAGTACTTC. Its translation: CASSNLYEQYF.

DNA of the CDR3: TGTGCCAGCAGCTTCCAGACGGGGGCCTCTGGAAACACCATATATTTT. As protein: CASSFQTGASGNTIYF. The V gene is TRBV11-2, the J gene TRBJ1-3; D might be TRBD1 (6 bases). The CDR3 sequence is 16 residues long. V lost 3 bases and J lost 0, with 12 bases in between. Germline V gives CDR1 SGHAT, CDR2 FQNNGV.

The rearrangement links TRBV7-9 to TRBJ1-2; 8 positions match TRBD1. The CDR3 is made up of 19 amino acids. V lost 4 bases, J lost 2 bases, and 18 bases stayed unmatched. Germline lookup yields CDR1 SEHNR and CDR2 FQNEAQ (reference sequence). CDR3 in DNA: TGTGCCAGCAGCTCAGACCTGACAGGGGATCAACCCGTAAACTATGGCTACACCTTC. Protein product: CASSSDLTGDQPVNYGYTF.

In this sample, this clonotype turned up many times. The V gene is TRBV29-1, the J gene TRBJ1-2; possibly TRBD1 for D (6 bases). The CDR3 has 16 amino acids. Germline V gene lookup returns CDR1 SQVTM and CDR2 ANQGSEA. V lost 3 bases to trimming and J lost 1 base, with 18 bases between them. The CDR3 protein is CSVDGAGVSFNYGYTF. The CDR3 DNA reads as TGCAGCGTTGACGGGGCAGGGGTTTCTTTTAACTATGGCTACACCTTC.

At least ten counts were recorded for this clonotype. This sequence joins TRBV6-1 and TRBJ1-2; D remains ambiguous. V lost 1 base, J lost 5 bases, and 8 bases lay in between. CDR1 is MNHNS, CDR2 SASEGT, per germline. There are 13 residues in the CDR3. The DNA for the CDR3 is TGTGCCAGCAGTGAAGGCAGAACTTATGGCTACACCTTC. This sequence encodes CASSEGRTYGYTF.

This clonotype was observed at least ten times. The CDR3 nucleotides are TGCAGTGCTAGACTACTAGCGGGGCTCCAAGAGACCCAGTACTTC. It specifies CSARLLAGLQETQYF. This chain links TRBV20-1 with TRBJ2-5; 10 bases fit TRBD2. Trimming at V came to 2 bases and at J to 1 base, leaving 4 bases not matched to a gene. The CDR3 has 15 residues. The V gene's germline CDR1 is DFQATT and CDR2 SNEGSKA (reference sequence).

The CDR3 loop is CASSPNRDPLQEAFF. CDR3 bases: TGTGCCAGCTCACCTAACAGAGACCCCCTACAGGAAGCTTTCTTT. The genes are TRBV18 and TRBJ1-1; D not certain. V dropped 3 bases and J dropped 8 bases, with 19 bases sitting between them. Germline V gives CDR1 KGHSH, CDR2 LQKENI. CDR3 length equals 15 residues.

This sequence joins TRBV11-2 and TRBJ2-7, with a weak D call TRBD2 (6 bases). Germline CDR1 and CDR2: SGHAT and FQNNGV. This CDR3 region has 11 residues. V shed 5 bases and J shed 7 bases, with 9 bases lying between them. CDR3 DNA sequence: TGTGCCAGCAGCCACGGGGGAGAGCAGTACTTC. Translating gives CASSHGGEQYF.

This chain links TRBV4-2 with TRBJ1-2, with D hard to call. The CDR3 has 16 amino acids. Germline values: CDR1 LGHNA, CDR2 YNFKEQ. Trimming shortened V by 4 bases and J by 3 bases, and 18 bases separated the two germline ends. CDR3 loop: CASSPLSSGYDYGYTF. The DNA for the CDR3 is TGTGCCAGCAGCCCCCTAAGTTCGGGTTATGACTATGGCTACACCTTC.

In its sample, this clonotype was seen many times. J is TRBJ1-6 and V is TRBV27, with TRBD1 identical over 7 bases. This CDR3 spans 15 amino acids. V shed 4 bases and J 8 bases; nucleotides not matched to a gene: 8. Germline-derived CDR1 and CDR2 are MNHEY and SMNVEV (reference sequence). The CDR3 here is CASSYQTGLDSPLHF. The CDR3 DNA sequence: TGTGCCAGCAGTTACCAGACAGGGTTGGATTCACCCCTCCACTTT.

V usage is TRBV20-1 and J usage is TRBJ1-1; D is perhaps TRBD1 (5 bases). The germline V gene encodes CDR1 DFQATT and CDR2 SNEGSKA (reference sequence). This CDR3 is 13 amino acids long. V lost 3 bases, J lost 8 bases, and 16 bases lay in between. Here the CDR3 reads CSASPPHRDEAFF. The CDR3 nucleotides read TGCAGTGCTAGCCCTCCACACCGGGACGAAGCTTTCTTT.

This clonotype was seen repeatedly, ten times or more. This chain uses TRBV12-3 or TRBV12-4 with TRBJ1-1; D is uncertain. CDR3 length: 12 amino acids. V shed 4 bases and J shed 5 bases, with 8 bases lying between them. The CDR3 nucleotides read TGTGCCAGCAGTTCCGTTCGGACTGAAGCTTTCTTT. This codes for CASSSVRTEAFF.

This clonotype appeared many times. Relative to the germline gene, one junction end is altered; a read error may explain this. V is TRBV24-1 and J is TRBJ2-7; D is unclear. Germline CDR1 reads KGHDR; CDR2 reads SFDVKD. This CDR3 has 13 residues. The CDR3, as DNA: TGTGCCACCAGTGATTTGCGAAACTACGAACAGTACTTC. It translates to CATSDLRNYEQYF.

There are a few counts of this clonotype. This sequence joins TRBV20-1 and TRBJ1-1; D is unclear. From germline, CDR1 is DFQATT and CDR2 SNEGSKA (reference sequence). V dropped 8 bases and J dropped 1 base, with 14 bases sitting between them. The length of the CDR3 is 13 residues. The CDR3 sequence: CSMMDGRNTEAFF. The CDR3 DNA reads as TGCAGTATGATGGACGGGAGGAACACTGAAGCTTTCTTT.

In its sample, this clonotype was seen many times. This sequence joins TRBV6-5 and TRBJ1-2; 8 bases line up with TRBD1. Trimming removed 2 bases from V and 4 bases from J; junction bases left unmatched: 3. Germline loops: CDR1 MNHEY, CDR2 SVGAGI. The CDR3 is made up of 14 amino acids. CDR3 nucleotides: TGTGCCAGCAGTTACCGGGACAGGTCCTATGGCTACACCTTC. The encoded protein is CASSYRDRSYGYTF.

This clonotype was seen ten or more times. The chain uses TRBV7-2 and TRBJ1-1; D not resolved. V was pared by 1 base and J by 4 bases, with 7 bases between. This CDR3 comprises 13 residues. Germline CDR1 and CDR2: SGHTA and FQGNSA. The CDR3 sequence: CASSLGPFTEAFF. The CDR3 bases are TGTGCCAGCAGCTTAGGACCTTTCACTGAAGCTTTCTTT. The full variable domain, its missing parts supplied by reference TRBV7-2 and TRBJ1-1, is GAGVSQSPSNKVTEKGKDVELRCDPISGHTALYWYRQSLGQGLEFLIYFQGNSAPDKSGLPSDRFSAERTGGSVSTLTIQRTQQEDSAVYLCASSLGPFTEAFFGQGTRLTVV.

For this clonotype: A much larger clone lies a single base off, so this may be a read error. The chain combines TRBV2 with TRBJ1-5; D is unresolved. The CDR3 is made up of 15 amino acids. Germline V gene sequence: CDR1 SNHLY, CDR2 FYNNEI. CDR3 DNA: TGTGCCAGCAGCTTAGTCCTGGGAGGCCGTCAGCCCCGGCATTTT. Its protein product is CASSLVLGGRQPRHF.